This T cell receptor (beta chain) appears in the sequencing data of a study of control samples from healthy donors and cancer patients. Generated by immunoSEQ multiplex PCR, the TCRdb table keeps only in-frame clones and is missing some. This sample yields around 150,000 clones, of which around 90% are seen a single time; more than 4% belongs to the top ten. The germline gives CDR1 KGHDR, CDR2 SFDVKD. The V and J ends lost 2 bases and 6 bases, in that order; junction bases with no gene match: 8. The CDR3 is 16 amino acids. The chain carries TRBV24-1 and TRBJ1-5; 8 bases fit TRBD1. Source material: blood. The TCR originated in a man aged 30-40 years in good health. CDR3 bases: TGTGCCACCAGTGATTCGCGGACAGGGTGGAGTCAGCCCCAGCATTTT. Amino acid sequence: CATSDSRTGWSQPQHF.